In this sample, the clone carrying this TCR beta chain turned up a few times. The antigen remains unidentified. Naive CD4+ T cells were purified with Tregs depleted by CD25. Findings of the study overall: Tumor memory CD4+ T cell TCR gene usage was found to cluster with blood and lymph node memory CD4+ cells and with lymph node naive CD4+ cells. The larger-cohort validation was restricted to a single TCR beta V-J rearrangement rather than whole repertoires.

Full-length variable regions came from constant-region reverse primers plus semi-nested Nested Universal Primer A PCR. In TCRdb, the 5' RACE reads were re-called with MiXCR into one record per CDR3 protein. This sample carries about 62,000 distinct CDR3 sequences, under 35% of them seen once, and the ten largest clones take around 2%. Source material: tumor-infiltrating naive CD4+ T cells sorted from the breast tumor. Stated subset: naive CD4+ T cells, CD4+CD45RA+CD25-. This TCR came from a female donor with breast cancer.

The chain's CDR3 is CASSQDTDFNIQYF. CDR3 nucleotide sequence: TGCGCCAGCAGCCAAGATACGGACTTCAACATTCAGTACTTC. V and J are TRBV4-1 and TRBJ2-4; perhaps TRBD2 as D (5 bases). Germline values: CDR1 MGHRA, CDR2 YSYEKL. The CDR3 spans 14 residues. With 0 bases removed from V and 7 bases from J, the gap between germline ends came to 10 bases.